The clone carrying this T cell receptor (beta chain) has only a few counts. In the authors' workflow: Cell counts per sample came from amplifying reference gene primers. Data came from immunoSEQ multiplex PCR; TCRdb stores just in-frame clones and leaves some out. V and J calls and clone size are as listed in that table; D and trimming were resolved from the DNA. This sample yields about 80,000 clones, of which roughly 78% are seen a single time; roughly a third belongs to the top ten. Seattle researchers signed up patients amid active infection and tracked them longitudinally. This sample is part of a study of blood T cell repertoires in COVID-19. Study information: Spain, Italy and the United States supplied samples that represented acute and convalescent COVID-19. PBMCs, B-cell-depleted T cells, or T cells provided the cDNA or gDNA that made up the material.

This receptor was obtained from a man between 60 and 75 years old with COVID-19, enrolled during active disease. The sample consisted of peripheral blood.

The CDR3 reads CASEGGDTQYF. The CDR3 nucleotides are TGTGCCAGTGAGGGCGGAGATACGCAGTATTTT. J is TRBJ2-3 and V is TRBV2, with a tentative D call TRBD2 (5 bases). The ends were cut back, 9 bases at V and 5 bases at J, with 9 bases in the middle. This CDR3 spans 11 amino acids. Germline V gene lookup returns CDR1 SNHLY and CDR2 FYNNEI.